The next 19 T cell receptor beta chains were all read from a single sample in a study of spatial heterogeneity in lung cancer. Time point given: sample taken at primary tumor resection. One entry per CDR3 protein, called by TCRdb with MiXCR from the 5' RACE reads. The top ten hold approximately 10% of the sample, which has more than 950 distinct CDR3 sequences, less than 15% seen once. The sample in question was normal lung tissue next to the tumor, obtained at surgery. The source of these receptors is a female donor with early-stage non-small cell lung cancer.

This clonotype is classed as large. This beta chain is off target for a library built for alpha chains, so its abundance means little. Here the CDR3 reads CASSPAGTGELFF. Here the CDR3 DNA reads TGTGCCAGCAGTCCAGCGGGCACCGGGGAGCTGTTTTTT. The chain has TRBV3-1 and TRBJ2-2, with TRBD2 as a possible D gene (6 bases). Trimming left V 6 bases short and J 4 bases short, with 9 bases between. CDR1 is LGHDT, CDR2 YNNKEL, per germline (reference sequence). The CDR3 is 13 amino acids.

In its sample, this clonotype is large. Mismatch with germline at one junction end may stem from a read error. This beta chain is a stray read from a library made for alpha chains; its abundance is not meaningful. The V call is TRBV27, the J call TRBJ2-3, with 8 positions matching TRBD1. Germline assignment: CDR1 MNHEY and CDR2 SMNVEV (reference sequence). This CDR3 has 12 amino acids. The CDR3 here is CASRGPGDTQYF. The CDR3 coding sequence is TGTGCAAGCAGGGGGCCGGGAGATACGCAGTATTTT.

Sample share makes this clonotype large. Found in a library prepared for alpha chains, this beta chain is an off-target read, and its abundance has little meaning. CDR3 amino acids: CASSLVKNTGELFF. CDR3 DNA sequence: TGTGCCAGCAGCCTTGTCAAGAACACCGGGGAGCTGTTTTTT. The rearrangement uses TRBV7-2 and TRBJ2-2; D is ambiguous. This CDR3 spans 14 amino acids. The germline gives CDR1 SGHTA, CDR2 FQGNSA. Trimming shortened V by 5 bases and J by 1 base, and 8 bases separated the two germline ends.

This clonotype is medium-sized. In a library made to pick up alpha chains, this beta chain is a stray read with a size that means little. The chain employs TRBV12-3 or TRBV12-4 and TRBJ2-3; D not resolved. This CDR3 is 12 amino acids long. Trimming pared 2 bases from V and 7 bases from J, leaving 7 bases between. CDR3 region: CASSLSPYTQYF. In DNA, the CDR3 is TGTGCCAGCAGTTTATCCCCTTATACGCAGTATTTT.

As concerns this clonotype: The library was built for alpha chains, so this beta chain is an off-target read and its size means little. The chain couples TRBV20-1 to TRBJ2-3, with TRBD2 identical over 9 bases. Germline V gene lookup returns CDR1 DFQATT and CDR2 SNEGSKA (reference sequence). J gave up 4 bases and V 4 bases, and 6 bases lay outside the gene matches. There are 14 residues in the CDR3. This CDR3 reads CSAKLAGGPDTQYF. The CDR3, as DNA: TGCAGTGCTAAGTTGGCGGGAGGGCCAGATACGCAGTATTTT.

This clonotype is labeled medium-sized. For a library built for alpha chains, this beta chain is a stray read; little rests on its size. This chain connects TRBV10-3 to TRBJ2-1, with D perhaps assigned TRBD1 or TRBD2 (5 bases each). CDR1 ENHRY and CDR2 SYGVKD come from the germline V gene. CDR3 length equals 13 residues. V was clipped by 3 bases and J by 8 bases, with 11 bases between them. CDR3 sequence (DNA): TGTGCCATCAGTGATCAGGGACGGGATGAGCAGTTCTTC. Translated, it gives CAISDQGRDEQFF.

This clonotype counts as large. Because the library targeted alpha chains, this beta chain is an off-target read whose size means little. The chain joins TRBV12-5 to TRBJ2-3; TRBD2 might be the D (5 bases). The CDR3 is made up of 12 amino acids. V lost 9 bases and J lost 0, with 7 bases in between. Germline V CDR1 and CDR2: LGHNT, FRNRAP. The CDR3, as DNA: TGTGCTAGCGGGGAGAGCACAGATACGCAGTATTTT. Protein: CASGESTDTQYF.

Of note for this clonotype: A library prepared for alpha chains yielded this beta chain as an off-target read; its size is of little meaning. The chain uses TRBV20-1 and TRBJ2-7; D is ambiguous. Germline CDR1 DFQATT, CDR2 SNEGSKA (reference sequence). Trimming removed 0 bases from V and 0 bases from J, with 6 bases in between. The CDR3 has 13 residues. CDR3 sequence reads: CSARDVYSYEQYF. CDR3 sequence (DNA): TGCAGTGCTAGAGATGTCTACTCCTACGAGCAGTACTTC.

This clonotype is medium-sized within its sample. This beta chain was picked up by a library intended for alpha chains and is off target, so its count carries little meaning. The CDR3 DNA follows: TGTGCCAGCAGTTACCTTGGACTAGCGGGAGGGAAGAGCACCGGGGAGCTGTTTTTT. Protein: CASSYLGLAGGKSTGELFF. The V and J genes are TRBV6-6 and TRBJ2-2, with 15 bases lining up with TRBD2. Trimming removed 2 bases from V and 4 bases from J; junction bases left unmatched: 8. CDR1 and CDR2 (germline): MNHNY, SVGAGI (reference sequence). The CDR3 is 19 residues long.

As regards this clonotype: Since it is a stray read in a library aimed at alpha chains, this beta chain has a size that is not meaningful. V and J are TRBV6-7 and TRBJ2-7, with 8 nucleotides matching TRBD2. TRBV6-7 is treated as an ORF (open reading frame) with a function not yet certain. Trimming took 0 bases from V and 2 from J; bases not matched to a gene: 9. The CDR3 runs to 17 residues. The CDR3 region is CASSYSTGAGETYEQYF. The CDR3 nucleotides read TGTGCCAGCAGTTACTCAACCGGAGCGGGAGAGACCTACGAGCAGTACTTC.

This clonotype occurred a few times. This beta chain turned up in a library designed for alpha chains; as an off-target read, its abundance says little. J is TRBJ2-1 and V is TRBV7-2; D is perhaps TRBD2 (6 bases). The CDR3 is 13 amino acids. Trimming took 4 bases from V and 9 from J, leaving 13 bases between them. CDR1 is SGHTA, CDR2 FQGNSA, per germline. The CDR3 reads CASSWAGRGEQFF. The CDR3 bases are TGTGCCAGCAGCTGGGCGGGACGAGGTGAGCAGTTCTTC.

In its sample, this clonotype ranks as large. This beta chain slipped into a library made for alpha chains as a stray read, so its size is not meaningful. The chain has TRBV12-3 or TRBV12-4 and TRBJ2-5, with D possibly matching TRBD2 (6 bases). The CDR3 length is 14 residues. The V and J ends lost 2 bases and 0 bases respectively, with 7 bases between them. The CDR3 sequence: CASSLWTNQETQYF. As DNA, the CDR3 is TGTGCCAGCAGTTTATGGACTAACCAAGAGACCCAGTACTTC.

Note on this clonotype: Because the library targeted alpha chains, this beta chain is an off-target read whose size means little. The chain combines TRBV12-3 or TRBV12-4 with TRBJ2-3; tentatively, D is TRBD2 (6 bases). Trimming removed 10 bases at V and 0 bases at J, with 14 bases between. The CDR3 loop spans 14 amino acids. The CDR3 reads CAIASVSSTDTQYF. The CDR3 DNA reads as TGTGCCATCGCTAGCGTCTCTAGCACAGATACGCAGTATTTT.

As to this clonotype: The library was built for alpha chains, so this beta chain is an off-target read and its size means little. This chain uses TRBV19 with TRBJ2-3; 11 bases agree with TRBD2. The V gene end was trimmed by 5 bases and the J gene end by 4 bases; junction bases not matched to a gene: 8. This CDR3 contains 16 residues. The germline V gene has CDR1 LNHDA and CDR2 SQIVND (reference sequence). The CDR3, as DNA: TGTGCCAGTAGTCATCACACTAGCGGGGGCGCAGATACGCAGTATTTT. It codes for CASSHHTSGGADTQYF.

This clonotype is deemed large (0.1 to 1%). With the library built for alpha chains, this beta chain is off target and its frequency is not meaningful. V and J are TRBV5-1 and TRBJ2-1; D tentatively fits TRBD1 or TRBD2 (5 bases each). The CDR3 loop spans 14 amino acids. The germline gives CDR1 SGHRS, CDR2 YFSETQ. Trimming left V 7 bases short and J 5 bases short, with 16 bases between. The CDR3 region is CASGPGRQDNEQFF. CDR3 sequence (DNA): TGCGCCAGCGGACCGGGACGACAAGACAATGAGCAGTTCTTC. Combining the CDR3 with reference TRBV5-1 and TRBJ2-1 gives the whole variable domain KAGVTQTPRYLIKTRGQQVTLSCSPISGHRSVSWYQQTPGQGLQFLFEYFSETQRNKGNFPGRFSGRQFSNSRSEMNVSTLELGDSALYLCASGPGRQDNEQFFGPGTRLTVL.

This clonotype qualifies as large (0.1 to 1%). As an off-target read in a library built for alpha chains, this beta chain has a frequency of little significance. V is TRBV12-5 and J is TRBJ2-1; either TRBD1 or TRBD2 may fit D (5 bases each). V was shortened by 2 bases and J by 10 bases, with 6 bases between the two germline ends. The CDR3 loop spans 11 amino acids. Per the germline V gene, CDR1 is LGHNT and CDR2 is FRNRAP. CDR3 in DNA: TGTGCTAGTGGTTTGCGGGGCGAGCAGTTCTTC. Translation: CASGLRGEQFF.

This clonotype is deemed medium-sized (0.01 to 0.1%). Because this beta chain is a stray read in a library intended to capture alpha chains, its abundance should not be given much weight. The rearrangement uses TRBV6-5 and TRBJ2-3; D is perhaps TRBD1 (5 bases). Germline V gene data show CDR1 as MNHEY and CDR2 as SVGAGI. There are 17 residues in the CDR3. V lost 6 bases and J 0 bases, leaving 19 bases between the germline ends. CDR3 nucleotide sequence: TGTGCCAGCAGGACAGTTTTTGGACCTCCTAGCACAGATACGCAGTATTTT. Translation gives CASRTVFGPPSTDTQYF.

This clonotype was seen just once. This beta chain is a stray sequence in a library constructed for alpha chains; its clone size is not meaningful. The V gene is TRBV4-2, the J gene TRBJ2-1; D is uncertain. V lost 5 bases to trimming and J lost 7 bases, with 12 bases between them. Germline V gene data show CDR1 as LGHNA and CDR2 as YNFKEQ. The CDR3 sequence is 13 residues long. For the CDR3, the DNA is TGTGCCAGCAGCTTCCAAGAAGGAAATGAGCAGTTCTTC. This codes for CASSFQEGNEQFF.

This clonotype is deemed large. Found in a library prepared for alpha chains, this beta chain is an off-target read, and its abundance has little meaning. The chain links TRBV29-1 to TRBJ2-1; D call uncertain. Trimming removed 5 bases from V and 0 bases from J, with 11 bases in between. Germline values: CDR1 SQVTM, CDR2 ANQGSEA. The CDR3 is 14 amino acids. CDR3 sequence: CSVPYVSSYNEQFF. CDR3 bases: TGCAGCGTTCCTTACGTGAGCTCCTACAATGAGCAGTTCTTC.